Below are 4 T cell receptor beta chains sequenced from a single sample in a study of control samples from healthy donors and cancer patients. Produced via immunoSEQ multiplex PCR; TCRdb's table is partial and in-frame only. The table lists 65,000 to 95,000 clones, more than 70% of them singletons. The specimen was blood. These receptors were obtained from a man aged 50 to 59 in good health.

The chain uses TRBV9 and TRBJ2-1; no reliable D call. Germline CDR1 is SGDLS and CDR2 is YYNGEE. The CDR3 loop spans 16 amino acids. Trimming cost V 2 bases and J 5 bases, with 17 bases left between them. CDR3 DNA: TGTGCCAGCAGCGTTGAGGACCCCCGCCAGGACAATGAGCAGTTCTTC. Translated, it gives CASSVEDPRQDNEQFF.

This rearrangement joins TRBV7-2 to TRBJ2-7, with 9 bases aligning to TRBD2. The CDR3 runs to 14 residues. Germline V lookup: CDR1 SGHTA, CDR2 FQGNSA. With 5 bases clipped from V and 2 bases from J, the junction kept 4 bases outside the gene matches. The CDR3 DNA is TGTGCCAGCAGCCCTAGCGGGGCCCCCTACGAGCAGTACTTC. Translation: CASSPSGAPYEQYF.

The chain is built from TRBV19 and TRBJ1-2; no clear D. Germline values: CDR1 LNHDA, CDR2 SQIVND (reference sequence). The CDR3 covers 11 residues. The CDR3 DNA sequence: TGTGCAACCCGGGCGGGCTATGGCTACACCTTC. Protein product: CATRAGYGYTF.

The chain carries TRBV28 and TRBJ1-2; D ambiguous. The CDR3 runs to 13 residues. CDR1 MDHEN and CDR2 SYDVKM come from the germline V gene. Trimming took off 4 bases at V and 6 bases at J, with 12 bases between the two ends. The chain's CDR3 is CASSSTDTDGYTF. CDR3 nucleotides: TGTGCCAGCAGTTCCACGGATACAGATGGCTACACCTTC.